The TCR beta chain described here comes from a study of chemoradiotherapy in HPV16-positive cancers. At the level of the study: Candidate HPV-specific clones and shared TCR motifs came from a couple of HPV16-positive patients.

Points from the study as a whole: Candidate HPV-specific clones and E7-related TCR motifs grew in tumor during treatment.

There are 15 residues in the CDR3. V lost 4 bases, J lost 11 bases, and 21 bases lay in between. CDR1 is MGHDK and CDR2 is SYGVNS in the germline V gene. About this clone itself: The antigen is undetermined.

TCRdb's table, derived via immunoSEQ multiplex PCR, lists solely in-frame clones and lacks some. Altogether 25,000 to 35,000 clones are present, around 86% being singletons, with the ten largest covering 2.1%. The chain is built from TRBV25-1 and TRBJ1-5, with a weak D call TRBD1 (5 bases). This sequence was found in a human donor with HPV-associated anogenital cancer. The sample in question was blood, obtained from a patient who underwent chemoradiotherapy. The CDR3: CASSGPGRATSAQHF. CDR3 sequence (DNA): TGTGCCAGCAGTGGACCCGGCAGGGCTACAAGCGCCCAGCATTTT.